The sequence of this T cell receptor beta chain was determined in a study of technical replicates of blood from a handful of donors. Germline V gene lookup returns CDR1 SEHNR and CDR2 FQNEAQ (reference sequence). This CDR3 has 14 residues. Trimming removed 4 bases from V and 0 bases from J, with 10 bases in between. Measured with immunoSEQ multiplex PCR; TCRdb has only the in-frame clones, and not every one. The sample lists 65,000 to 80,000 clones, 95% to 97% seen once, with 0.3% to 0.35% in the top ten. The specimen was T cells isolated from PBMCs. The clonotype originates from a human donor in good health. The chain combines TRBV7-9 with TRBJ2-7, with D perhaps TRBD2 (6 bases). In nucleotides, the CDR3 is TGTGCCAGCAGCTCAGGGACTGACTCCTACGAGCAGTACTTC. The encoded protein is CASSSGTDSYEQYF. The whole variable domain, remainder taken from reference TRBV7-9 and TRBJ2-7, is DTGVSQNPRHKITKRGQNVTFRCDPISEHNRLYWYRQTLGQGPEFLTYFQNEAQLEKSRLLSDRFSAERPKGSFSTLEIQRTEQGDSAMYLCASSSGTDSYEQYFGPGTRLTVT.